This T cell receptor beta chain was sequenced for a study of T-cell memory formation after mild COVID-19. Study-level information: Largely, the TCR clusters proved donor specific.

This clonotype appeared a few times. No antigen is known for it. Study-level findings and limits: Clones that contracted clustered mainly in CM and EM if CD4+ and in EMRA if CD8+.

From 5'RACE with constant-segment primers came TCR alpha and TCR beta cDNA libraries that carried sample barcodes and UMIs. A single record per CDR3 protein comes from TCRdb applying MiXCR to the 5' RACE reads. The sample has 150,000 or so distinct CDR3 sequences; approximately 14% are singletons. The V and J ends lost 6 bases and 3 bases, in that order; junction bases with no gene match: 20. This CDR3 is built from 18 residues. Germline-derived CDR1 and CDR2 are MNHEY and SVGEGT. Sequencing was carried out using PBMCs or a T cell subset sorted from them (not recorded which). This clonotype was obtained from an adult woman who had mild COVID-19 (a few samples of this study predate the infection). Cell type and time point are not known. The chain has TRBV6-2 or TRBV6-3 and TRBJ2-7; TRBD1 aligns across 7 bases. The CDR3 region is CASSPAGTERSLFYEQYF. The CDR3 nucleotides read TGTGCCAGCAGCCCGGCCGGGACAGAACGTTCCTTGTTCTACGAGCAGTACTTC.